The 6 T cell receptor delta chains reported below all come from one sample, sequenced in a study of delta chains in infants with herpesvirus infections. TCR cDNA was made from PBMC RNA with gamma- and delta-chain-specific primers. TCRdb used CATT to re-call clones from the RT-PCR reads. The profile shows 650 to 950 delta-chain clones, 20% to 25% of them singletons. Sequenced material: peripheral blood, taken at time point 2 of longitudinal follow-up. These receptors came from a human donor who was a Ugandan infant, either HIV-exposed or HIV-unexposed (not recorded which).

The V call is TRDV2, the J call TRDJ3, with 12 bases aligning to TRDD3. CDR3 length: 20 amino acids. Germline V gene lookup returns CDR1 GEAIGNYY and CDR2 EKD. V gave up 0 bases and J gave up 3 bases; unmatched junction bases: 8. CDR3 region: CACDTVTGGYFSWDTRQMFF. CDR3 nucleotide sequence: TGTGCCTGTGACACCGTAACTGGGGGATACTTTAGCTGGGACACCCGACAGATGTTTTTC.

In this sample, this clone turned up a few times. This sequence joins TRDV1 and TRDJ1, with 9 positions matching TRDD3. CDR3 size: 20 residues. Germline V lookup: CDR1 TSWWSYY, CDR2 QGS. The junction had 19 bases not matched to a gene; V was cut back by 1 base and J by 4 bases. Here the CDR3 reads CALGERRISYWGKLRDKLIF. In nucleotides, the CDR3 is TGTGCTCTTGGGGAACGTCGCATATCATACTGGGGGAAACTTCGCGATAAACTCATCTTT.

The CDR3 DNA reads as TGTGCTCTTGGGGAAGGGTCCTCCCGGCCCGACACCGATAAACTCATCTTT. This translates into CALGEGSSRPDTDKLIF. The chain employs TRDV1 and TRDJ1; D is undetermined. This CDR3 comprises 17 residues. Looked up from germline, CDR1 is TSWWSYY and CDR2 is QGS. The V and J ends lost 2 bases and 0 bases respectively, with 16 bases between them.

As regards this clone: The mismatch at residue 11 between this DNA's translation and the TCRdb protein of a much larger clone likely reflects a read error; the protein shown is translated from the DNA. The CDR3 coding sequence is TGTGCTCTTGGGGAACTTCGTCCTTCCTGTGGATACTGGGGGATACCCCCTTACACCGATAAACTCATCTTT. Translation gives CALGELRPSCGYWGIPPYTDKLIF. This rearrangement joins TRDV1 to TRDJ1, with 12 bases identical to TRDD3. CDR3 size: 24 residues. Germline V gene lookup returns CDR1 TSWWSYY and CDR2 QGS. V trimming: 0 bases; J trimming: 0 bases; junction bases outside the gene matches: 23.

By its share, this clone is medium-sized (0.01 to 0.1%). This chain connects TRDV1 to TRDJ1; TRDD3 matches at 7 bases. Germline V lookup: CDR1 TSWWSYY, CDR2 QGS. The CDR3 consists of 23 residues. The V segment lost 3 bases and the J segment 2 bases; nucleotides outside the gene matches: 30. This chain's CDR3 is CALGDGGAGIELLHRSSTDKLIF. Written as DNA, the CDR3 is TGTGCTCTTGGGGATGGGGGCGCGGGGATAGAACTTCTCCACCGATCGTCTACCGATAAACTCATCTTT.

On this clone: A read error may explain this, as a much larger clone is one base away. The chain employs TRDV1 and TRDJ1; TRDD3 agrees at 9 bases. The CDR3 runs 18 residues. CDR1 is TSWWSYY, CDR2 QGS, per germline. V lost 1 base, J lost 11 bases, and 20 bases stayed unmatched. CDR3 sequence: CALGERRSPPYWGRWLIF. DNA for the CDR3: TGTGCTCTTGGGGAACGACGGTCTCCTCCCTACTGGGGGAGGTGGCTCATCTTT.